This T cell receptor beta chain was profiled in a study of blood T cells in healthy people across ages. V trimming: 7 bases; J trimming: 10 bases; junction bases outside the gene matches: 7. The CDR3 has 11 residues. Germline-derived CDR1 and CDR2 are SQVTM and ANQGSEA. Primed by a sample-barcoded 5' primer and a J-beta primer mix, a second PCR proceeded for about 6 to 12 cycles. Via MiXCR, TCRdb re-called the 5' RACE reads, giving one row per CDR3 protein. Found here are around 400,000 distinct CDR3 sequences, 52% of them singletons; the top ten hold approximately 51%. This clonotype was counted once.

The TCR sequence derives from a man between 60 and 75 years old in good health. Sample: blood. The gene calls are TRBV29-1 and TRBJ2-1; 7 positions agree with TRBD2. As DNA, the CDR3 is TGCAGCGGGGGGGGGTTTAGAGAGCAGTTCTTC. Its protein is CSGGGFREQFF.